The clone carrying this T cell receptor (beta chain) occurred a few times. CDR1 is SGHRS and CDR2 is YFSETQ in the germline V gene. The CDR3 loop spans 15 amino acids. Trimming took off 4 bases at V and 7 bases at J, with 17 bases between the two ends. Assembly of TCR beta libraries relied on iRepertoire HTBI primers together with Arm-PCR of CDR3 regions. TCRdb re-analysed the multiplex PCR reads in MiXCR, keeping a single row per CDR3 protein. The sample holds a few hundred thousand distinct CDR3 sequences, more than 15% seen once. The data stem from a study of regulatory T cells in long-lasting Graves disease. As to time point: newly diagnosed GD, antithyroid drugs for less than 3 months. TCR sequences were obtained from RNA taken from PBMCs. This sample was also put to use in a study of T cells in Graves' hyperthyroidism and ophthalmopathy.

J is TRBJ1-4 and V is TRBV5-1; the D gene is possibly TRBD1 (6 bases). The sample in question was peripheral blood mononuclear cells (PBMCs), obtained at new diagnosis, from a patient treated with antithyroid drugs. The sequence came from a woman aged 30 to 39 with Graves disease. The CDR3 DNA reads TGCGCCAGCAGCCCCCGCGGGGGAGGGGGTGAAAAACTGTTTTTT. It translates to CASSPRGGGGEKLFF.